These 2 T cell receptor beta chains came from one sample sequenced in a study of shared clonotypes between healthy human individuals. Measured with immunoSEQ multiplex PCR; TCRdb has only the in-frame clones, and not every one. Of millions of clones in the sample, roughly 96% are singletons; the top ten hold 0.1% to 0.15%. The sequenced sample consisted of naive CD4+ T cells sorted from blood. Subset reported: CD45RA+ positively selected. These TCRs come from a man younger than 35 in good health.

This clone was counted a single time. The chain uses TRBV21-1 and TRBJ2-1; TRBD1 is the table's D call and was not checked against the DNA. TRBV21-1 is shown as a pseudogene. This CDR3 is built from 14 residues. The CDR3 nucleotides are TGTGCCAGCAGCAATTTCAGGGTTGTCAATGAGCAGTTCTTC. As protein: CASSNFRVVNEQFF.

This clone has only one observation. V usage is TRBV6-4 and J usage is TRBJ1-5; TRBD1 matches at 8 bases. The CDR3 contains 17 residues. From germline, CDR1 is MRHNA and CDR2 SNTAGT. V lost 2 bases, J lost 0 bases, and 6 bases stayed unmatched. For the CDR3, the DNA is TGTGCCAGCAGTGACACGGACAGGGCCTTTAGCAATCAGCCCCAGCATTTT. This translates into CASSDTDRAFSNQPQHF.